The rows below give T cell receptor beta chains drawn from one sample of a study of blood T cell repertoires in COVID-19. Produced via immunoSEQ multiplex PCR; TCRdb's table is partial and in-frame only. Of 300,000 to 400,000 clones in the sample, approximately 88% were seen once. What was sequenced was peripheral blood. The receptor set was obtained from a woman aged 25 to 39 with COVID-19, enrolled during active disease. CDR3s include the opening cysteine and the closing phenylalanine or tryptophan. The D gene is left open where the match is weak. For some rows the clone size is stated as once, few or many, or as a class when expanded; others skip it.

cdr3_aa cdr3_nt j_call d_call clone_size v_call
CASSSPRTAAYEQYF TGTGCCAGCAGCTCTCCAAGGACTGCCGCCTACGAGCAGTACTTC TRBJ2-7 - - TRBV7-9
CASSLGLQSNTIYF TGTGCCAGCAGCTTAGGCCTTCAGTCGAACACCATATATTTT TRBJ1-3 - - TRBV13
CASSREQASYGYTF TGTGCCAGCAGCCGAGAACAGGCGTCCTATGGCTACACCTTC TRBJ1-2 - - TRBV11-3
CASRGQINNEQFF TGTGCCAGTAGGGGACAGATAAACAATGAGCAGTTCTTC TRBJ2-1 TRBD1 - TRBV27
CASSQDGARGGRNIQYF TGCGCCAGCAGCCAAGACGGGGCCCGGGGGGGCCGGAACATTCAGTACTTC TRBJ2-4 TRBD2 - TRBV4-1
CASGTGGSWTDTQYF TGTGCCAGTGGAACAGGGGGCAGTTGGACAGATACGCAGTATTTT TRBJ2-3 TRBD1 - TRBV19
CASSPGQGGWNQPQHF TGTGCCAGTAGTCCGGGACAGGGGGGTTGGAATCAGCCCCAGCATTTT TRBJ1-5 TRBD1 - TRBV19
CASSTIVGTSGSTDTQYF TGTGCCAGCAGCACAATCGTTGGGACTAGCGGGAGCACAGATACGCAGTATTTT TRBJ2-3 TRBD2 - TRBV11-2
CASRMGTSQYNEQFF TGTGCCAGCAGGATGGGGACTAGCCAATACAATGAGCAGTTCTTC TRBJ2-1 TRBD2 - TRBV27
CASSSGQGMGEKLFF TGCGCCAGCAGCTCTGGACAAGGGATGGGTGAAAAACTGTTTTTT TRBJ1-4 - few TRBV5-1
CASSIDLGGYTF TGTGCCAGTAGTATAGATCTCGGTGGCTACACCTTC TRBJ1-2 - - TRBV19
CASSQGTGQLGGLNTEAFF TGTGCCAGCAGCCAAGGGACGGGACAGCTCGGCGGACTGAACACTGAAGCTTTCTTT TRBJ1-1 TRBD1 - TRBV4-2
CASSPIASGGSSYEQYF TGCGCCAGCAGCCCGATAGCCTCCGGGGGGAGCTCCTACGAGCAGTACTTC TRBJ2-7 TRBD2 - TRBV4-3
CASSFGETLHF TGTGCCAGCAGTTTTGGAGAAACCCTCCACTTT TRBJ1-6 - - TRBV12-3/TRBV12-4
CASSLETGEAGANVLTF TGTGCCAGCAGCTTGGAAACAGGGGAGGCTGGGGCCAACGTCCTGACTTTC TRBJ2-6 - - TRBV5-6
CASSSGQRSWDTQYF TGTGCCAGCAGTTCAGGACAGCGGAGTTGGGATACGCAGTATTTT TRBJ2-3 - - TRBV27
CASSLTGSGDPTHRYGYTF TGTGCCAGCAGCTTAACGGGATCGGGGGACCCCACGCACCGTTATGGCTACACCTTC TRBJ1-2 - - TRBV11-2
CASSPGGSLSYEQYF TGTGCCAGCAGCCCCGGGGGTAGCCTGAGTTACGAGCAGTACTTC TRBJ2-7 - - TRBV7-9
CASSKGLAGTGELFF TGTGCCAGCAGCAAGGGACTAGCGGGCACCGGGGAGCTGTTTTTT TRBJ2-2 TRBD2 - TRBV5-4
CASSRTYSGNTIYF TGTGCCAGCAGCCGAACATACTCTGGAAACACCATATATTTT TRBJ1-3 - once TRBV11-3
CASSPYAGAPYNEQFF TGCGCCAGCAGCCCATACGCAGGGGCTCCTTACAATGAGCAGTTCTTC TRBJ2-1 - - TRBV4-3
CAWSGPRTGNPNEQFF TGTGCCTGGAGTGGCCCAAGGACAGGGAACCCCAATGAGCAGTTCTTC TRBJ2-1 TRBD1 - TRBV30
CASSLDGGWYRKVQETQYF TGTGCCAGCAGCTTAGATGGAGGGTGGTACAGGAAGGTACAAGAGACCCAGTACTTC TRBJ2-5 - - TRBV7-2
CASSYGQPYQETQYF TGTGCCAGCAGTTACGGACAGCCGTACCAAGAGACCCAGTACTTC TRBJ2-5 - - TRBV6-2/TRBV6-3
CASSLFGTLNTGELFF TGTGCCAGCAGTTTATTCGGGACACTTAACACCGGGGAGCTGTTTTTT TRBJ2-2 - - TRBV27
CASSLGLAGGSGELFF TGTGCCAGCAGCTTAGGACTAGCGGGAGGCTCCGGGGAGCTGTTTTTT TRBJ2-2 TRBD2 - TRBV11-3
CASSFSRNQPQHF TGTGCCAGCAGCTTTTCGAGAAATCAGCCCCAGCATTTT TRBJ1-5 - - TRBV7-9
CASSFSGGAPDTQYF TGTGCCAGCAGCTTTAGCGGGGGGGCCCCAGATACGCAGTATTTT TRBJ2-3 TRBD2 - TRBV6-2/TRBV6-3
CASSEGLAGLTDTQYF TGCGCCAGCAGTGAAGGGCTAGCGGGGCTCACAGATACGCAGTATTTT TRBJ2-3 TRBD2 - TRBV10-1
CASSLIETGVEAFF TGTGCCAGCAGCTTAATAGAGACAGGGGTTGAAGCTTTCTTT TRBJ1-1 TRBD1 once TRBV11-2
CASSPRTGPDTIYF TGTGCCAGCAGCCCCCGGACAGGGCCGGACACCATATATTTT TRBJ1-3 TRBD1 - TRBV7-2
CASSRTATYEQYF TGTGCCAGCAGTAGGACAGCCACCTACGAGCAGTACTTC TRBJ2-7 - - TRBV6-2/TRBV6-3
CASSTPPGQGTTGELFF TGTGCCAGTAGTACCCCACCGGGACAGGGTACCACCGGGGAGCTGTTTTTT TRBJ2-2 TRBD1 once TRBV19
CASSQGQGGTQYF TGTGCCAGCAGCCAAGGACAGGGAGGGACCCAGTACTTC TRBJ2-5 TRBD1 - TRBV5-8
CASSDGTGGNEKLFF TGCGCCAGCAGTGACGGAACAGGGGGGAATGAAAAACTGTTTTTT TRBJ1-4 TRBD1 - TRBV10-1
CASSLGASYTF TGTGCCAGCAGTTTGGGCGCGAGCTACACCTTC TRBJ1-2 - few TRBV28
CASSLSGTRDEQYF TGTGCCAGCAGCTTAAGCGGGACTAGGGACGAGCAGTACTTC TRBJ2-7 TRBD2 - TRBV7-9
CASSYSTRVSQETQYF TGTGCCAGCAGTTACTCGACCCGGGTGAGCCAAGAGACCCAGTACTTC TRBJ2-5 - once TRBV6-5
CASSPTPPGVNEQFF TGTGCCAGCAGCCCAACACCCCCGGGTGTCAATGAGCAGTTCTTC TRBJ2-1 - - TRBV28
CASSWPSSGNTIYF TGTGCCAGTAGTTGGCCTAGCTCTGGAAACACCATATATTTT TRBJ1-3 - - TRBV19
CASSPRTASNQPQHF TGTGCCAGCAGTCCCAGGACAGCGAGCAATCAGCCCCAGCATTTT TRBJ1-5 - few TRBV27
CATKPGITGNTIYF TGTGCCACCAAACCAGGGATTACCGGAAACACCATATATTTT TRBJ1-3 - - TRBV3-1/TRBV3-2
CATAGTGEPNTEAFF TGTGCCACCGCCGGGACAGGTGAACCGAACACTGAAGCTTTCTTT TRBJ1-1 TRBD1 - TRBV19
CASNPGGVPETQYF TGTGCCAGCAATCCAGGAGGGGTGCCAGAGACCCAGTACTTC TRBJ2-5 - once TRBV28
CASSFQGLGYTF TGTGCCAGCAGCTTTCAGGGTCTTGGCTACACCTTC TRBJ1-2 - - TRBV5-6